This T cell receptor beta chain was recorded in a study of T cell repertoires in cytomegalovirus infection. This CDR3 region has 18 residues. In germline, CDR1 is SGHTA, CDR2 FQGNSA. V was shortened by 5 bases and J by 9 bases, with 29 bases between the two germline ends. This clonotype was detected ten times or more. One entry per CDR3 protein, called by TCRdb with MiXCR from the reads. The data contain 400,000 to 550,000 distinct CDR3 sequences, roughly 12% of them singletons. Sequencing was done on a sample of PBMCs. V gene TRBV7-2 combines with J gene TRBJ1-5; maybe TRBD1 (5 bases). The receptor comes from a human donor in good health (CMV status not recorded). Some clones in this sample may be carry-over from other donors' samples. CDR3 in DNA: TGTGCCAGCAGCCCAATTGGAATTGGACATGGCAATCAGCCGCCCCAGCATTTT. Encoded protein: CASSPIGIGHGNQPPQHF.